Listed below are T cell receptor beta chains from one sample, sequenced in a study of CD8 T cells in Susac syndrome. Each CDR3 protein is one row after TCRdb ran MiXCR on the immunoSEQ multiplex PCR reads. The sample lists approximately 150,000 distinct CDR3 sequences, around 94% occurring once. Sequenced material: CD4+ T cells from PBMCs. The receptors were sampled from a human donor with multiple sclerosis. The CDR3 runs from the conserved cysteine through the conserved F or W. D genes are given only for firm matches. Expanded clones get a size class; other rows say once, few or many, or leave the size out.

j_call | clone_size | v_call | d_call | cdr3_aa | cdr3_nt
TRBJ1-2 | once | TRBV7-2 | TRBD1 | CASSPQGEANYGYTF | TGTGCCAGCAGCCCCCAGGGGGAGGCTAACTATGGCTACACCTTC
TRBJ1-2 | NA | TRBV3-1 | NA | CASSQVSGAHGYTF | TGTGCCAGCAGCCAAGTCTCGGGGGCGCATGGCTACACCTTC
TRBJ1-1 | once | TRBV12-3/TRBV12-4 | TRBD1 | CASSPRQGRDTEAFF | TGTGCCAGCAGCCCCCGACAGGGTAGGGACACTGAAGCTTTCTTT
TRBJ1-1 | NA | TRBV30 | NA | CAWTVSRGYAEAFF | TGTGCCTGGACCGTAAGTAGGGGCTACGCTGAAGCTTTCTTT
TRBJ1-5 | NA | TRBV29-1 | NA | CSVKSLDQPQHF | TGCAGCGTAAAGAGCCTGGATCAGCCCCAGCATTTT
TRBJ2-1 | once | TRBV14 | NA | CASSLSSPYNEQFF | TGTGCCAGCAGCCTTTCCTCGCCTTACAATGAGCAGTTCTTC
TRBJ1-1 | NA | TRBV29-1 | NA | CSVRRGQGTEAFF | TGCAGCGTTCGCAGGGGCCAGGGCACTGAAGCTTTCTTT
TRBJ2-7 | once | TRBV5-6 | NA | CASSLAGLNEQYF | TGTGCCAGCAGCTTGGCCGGGTTGAACGAGCAGTACTTC
TRBJ2-7 | NA | TRBV19 | NA | CASRDVGLSSYEQYF | TGTGCCAGTCGTGACGTAGGTCTTAGCTCCTACGAGCAGTACTTC
TRBJ2-7 | NA | TRBV11-2 | NA | CASSWAKGRSSYEQYF | TGTGCCAGCAGCTGGGCTAAGGGGAGGAGCTCCTACGAGCAGTACTTC
TRBJ1-2 | NA | TRBV5-1 | NA | CASRDMGTGGYTF | TGCGCCAGCAGGGACATGGGCACGGGTGGCTACACCTTC
TRBJ2-1 | NA | TRBV25-1 | NA | CASSGPDPRGLGVDEQFF | TGTGCCAGCAGTGGACCGGACCCGCGCGGGTTAGGTGTCGATGAGCAGTTCTTC
TRBJ2-7 | once | TRBV29-1 | NA | CSIAAGSNGYEQYF | TGCAGCATAGCGGCCGGGAGCAACGGCTACGAGCAGTACTTC
TRBJ2-5 | NA | TRBV5-1 | TRBD2 | CASSDAVGGLKETQYF | TGCGCCAGCAGCGATGCAGTGGGAGGGTTAAAAGAGACCCAGTACTTC
TRBJ1-1 | NA | TRBV12-3/TRBV12-4 | NA | CASSLRYTEAFF | TGTGCCAGCAGTTTACGGTACACTGAAGCTTTCTTT
TRBJ1-1 | NA | TRBV10-3 | NA | CAIGGNTEAFF | TGTGCAATTGGGGGGAACACTGAAGCTTTCTTT
TRBJ1-1 | NA | TRBV3-1 | NA | CASSLWGATEAFF | TGTGCCAGCAGCCTCTGGGGAGCCACTGAAGCTTTCTTT
TRBJ2-2 | NA | TRBV18 | NA | CASSPQSIWGAGELFF | TGTGCCAGCTCACCACAATCCATCTGGGGAGCCGGGGAGCTGTTTTTT
TRBJ1-2 | once | TRBV29-1 | NA | CSASGQGIDGYTF | TGCAGCGCTTCCGGTCAGGGTATCGATGGCTACACCTTC
TRBJ2-4 | once | TRBV12-3/TRBV12-4 | NA | CASSLGENIQYF | TGTGCCAGCAGCCTCGGGGAAAACATTCAGTACTTC
TRBJ2-6 | once | TRBV5-6 | NA | CASSALQNVLTF | TGTGCCAGCAGCGCCCTCCAAAACGTCCTGACTTTC
TRBJ1-3 | NA | TRBV3-1 | NA | CASSQSGDLSGNTIYF | TGTGCCAGCAGCCAATCGGGGGACCTAAGTGGAAACACCATATATTTT
TRBJ2-1 | NA | TRBV12-3/TRBV12-4 | TRBD2 | CASRGGLGGNEQFF | TGTGCCAGCAGGGGGGGACTAGGTGGCAATGAGCAGTTCTTC
TRBJ2-1 | NA | TRBV5-1 | NA | CASSAQRASYNEQFF | TGCGCCAGCAGCGCACAGCGGGCCTCCTACAATGAGCAGTTCTTC
TRBJ2-5 | NA | TRBV9 | NA | CASSPEGVGETQYF | TGTGCCAGCAGCCCCGAGGGGGTTGGAGAGACCCAGTACTTC
TRBJ1-1 | NA | TRBV3-1 | NA | CASSHLRTEAFF | TGTGCCAGCAGCCATCTGAGGACTGAAGCTTTCTTT
TRBJ1-2 | NA | TRBV29-1 | NA | CSVPYSKGRYGYTF | TGCAGCGTTCCCTACTCGAAGGGACGCTATGGCTACACCTTC
TRBJ1-2 | NA | TRBV6-5 | NA | CASTQGGWGYTF | TGTGCCAGCACTCAAGGGGGTTGGGGCTACACCTTC
TRBJ2-1 | NA | TRBV5-6 | NA | CASSLPNNEQFF | TGTGCCAGCAGCTTGCCCAACAATGAGCAGTTCTTC
TRBJ1-1 | NA | TRBV5-6 | NA | CASSFIFRNTEAFF | TGTGCCAGCAGCTTCATCTTCAGGAACACTGAAGCTTTCTTT
TRBJ1-5 | NA | TRBV20-1 | NA | CSASSVGTGNQPQHF | TGCAGTGCTAGTTCCGTGGGGACCGGCAATCAGCCCCAGCATTTT
TRBJ1-4 | NA | TRBV15 | NA | CATSSSHTGRREKLFF | TGTGCCACCAGCAGTTCCCACACCGGGAGGCGGGAAAAACTGTTTTTT
TRBJ2-7 | NA | TRBV6-2/TRBV6-3 | NA | CASSRPGVHEQYF | TGTGCCAGCAGCCGACCAGGTGTCCACGAGCAGTACTTC
TRBJ1-5 | NA | TRBV15 | NA | CATSRDQSNQPQHF | TGTGCCACCAGCAGGGACCAGAGCAATCAGCCCCAGCATTTT
TRBJ2-3 | NA | TRBV9 | NA | CASSVSGTPTGDTQYF | TGTGCCAGCAGCGTATCCGGGACCCCAACGGGAGATACGCAGTATTTT
TRBJ2-6 | NA | TRBV29-1 | NA | CSVKLTASGANVLTF | TGCAGCGTTAAACTGACAGCCTCTGGGGCCAACGTCCTGACTTTC
TRBJ2-1 | NA | TRBV5-4 | NA | CASSPGRGYNEQFF | TGTGCCAGCAGCCCAGGGAGAGGGTACAATGAGCAGTTCTTC
TRBJ2-1 | NA | TRBV20-1 | NA | CSAREGLAASEQFF | TGCAGTGCTAGGGAGGGGCTTGCAGCGAGTGAGCAGTTCTTC
TRBJ1-1 | NA | TRBV5-1 | TRBD1 | CASRQGGAGNTEAFF | TGCGCCAGCCGCCAAGGGGGCGCCGGAAACACTGAAGCTTTCTTT
TRBJ2-1 | NA | TRBV20-1 | TRBD1 | CSVRDRNNEQFF | TGCAGTGTACGGGACAGAAACAATGAGCAGTTCTTC
TRBJ2-7 | few | TRBV6-1 | TRBD2 | CASRKLAGATSYEQYF | TGTGCCAGCAGGAAATTAGCGGGGGCGACATCCTACGAGCAGTACTTC
TRBJ2-7 | NA | TRBV20-1 | NA | CSASKVEPLYEQYF | TGCAGTGCCAGCAAAGTGGAGCCTCTCTACGAGCAGTACTTC
TRBJ2-3 | NA | TRBV7-3 | NA | CASSLMSGDTQYF | TGTGCCAGCAGCTTAATGAGTGGAGATACGCAGTATTTT
TRBJ2-7 | NA | TRBV5-4 | NA | CASRPNHGSYEQYF | TGTGCCAGCAGGCCTAACCACGGCTCCTACGAGCAGTACTTC
TRBJ2-1 | NA | TRBV11-2 | TRBD2 | CASSLRTSGRAPNEQFF | TGTGCCAGCAGCCTTCGGACTAGCGGGAGGGCCCCGAATGAGCAGTTCTTC